The 30 T cell receptor beta chains below were found in one sample sequenced in a study of OX40 agonist ivuxolimab in advanced cancers. The table came from immunoSEQ multiplex PCR; TCRdb's copy has only in-frame clones and leaves some out. Of some 70,000 clones in the sample, approximately 86% were seen once. The material was CD4+ or CD8+ T cells sorted from blood, obtained in a trial of the OX40 agonist ivuxolimab. These receptors all come from an adult with an advanced solid tumor such as melanoma, head and neck, liver or kidney cancer.

The CDR3 loop is CASSLGGRVLNEQFF. CDR3 sequence (DNA): TGTGCCAGCAGTCTAGGCGGGCGCGTCCTTAATGAGCAGTTCTTC. The rearrangement joins TRBV4-2 to TRBJ2-1; D may be TRBD2 (5 bases). Trimming took 6 bases from V and 7 from J, leaving 19 bases between them. Germline V gives CDR1 LGHNA, CDR2 YNFKEQ. The CDR3 is made up of 15 amino acids.

The chain couples TRBV14 to TRBJ2-1; D possibly uses TRBD1 or TRBD2 (5 bases each). The CDR3 is made up of 15 amino acids. Trimming took off 0 bases at V and 4 bases at J, with 10 bases between the two ends. Germline CDR1 SGHDN, CDR2 FVKESK. The CDR3 nucleotides are TGTGCCAGCAGCCAAGAATGGGGGAATTACAATGAGCAGTTCTTC. Its translation is CASSQEWGNYNEQFF.

The chain employs TRBV7-9 and TRBJ2-1; 9 positions match TRBD2. CDR3 length equals 16 residues. Looked up from germline, CDR1 is SEHNR and CDR2 is FQNEAQ (reference sequence). V shed 2 bases, J shed 6 bases, and the junction held 8 bases outside the gene matches. CDR3 protein: CASSLRSGTSINEQFF. DNA for the CDR3: TGTGCCAGCAGCTTACGATCCGGGACTAGCATCAATGAGCAGTTCTTC.

This chain connects TRBV5-1 to TRBJ2-4; tentative D call: TRBD2 (5 bases). The V gene lost 0 bases and the J gene lost 5 bases, with 18 bases spanning the gap. The germline V gene encodes CDR1 SGHRS and CDR2 YFSETQ. The CDR3 consists of 17 residues. DNA of the CDR3: TGCGCCAGCAGCTTGGAGGGTTCGGGGTTTGGCCAAAACATTCAGTACTTC. This codes for CASSLEGSGFGQNIQYF.

The chain recombines TRBV27 with TRBJ1-2; D perhaps matches TRBD1 (6 bases). With 2 bases removed from V and 5 bases from J, the gap between germline ends came to 15 bases. Per the germline V gene, CDR1 is MNHEY and CDR2 is SMNVEV (reference sequence). The CDR3 spans 15 residues. The DNA of the CDR3 is TGTGCCAGCAGTTTACGGGGGCCACTCGGTTATGGCTACACCTTC. Protein product: CASSLRGPLGYGYTF.

J is TRBJ1-6 and V is TRBV19; 10 bases fit TRBD1. CDR1 and CDR2 from the germline V gene are LNHDA and SQIVND (reference sequence). V was pared by 5 bases and J by 10 bases, with 8 bases of the junction left unmatched. This CDR3 has 15 amino acids. The CDR3 protein is CASSLGTGEKSPLHF. The CDR3 DNA reads TGTGCCAGTAGTTTGGGGACAGGGGAGAAATCACCCCTCCACTTT.

This chain connects TRBV6-6 to TRBJ1-5; D not resolved. V lost 10 bases, J lost 4 bases, and 17 bases lay in between. The germline gives CDR1 MNHNY, CDR2 SVGAGI (reference sequence). This CDR3 spans 14 amino acids. The CDR3 nucleotides read TGTGCCACCAATTCGGGTTGGGTTAATCAGCCCCAGCATTTT. It codes for CATNSGWVNQPQHF.

This chain connects TRBV9 to TRBJ1-1; TRBD1 matches at 8 bases. V lost 3 bases, J lost 4 bases, and 8 bases stayed unmatched. This CDR3 is built from 15 residues. Germline CDR1 and CDR2: SGDLS and YYNGEE. CDR3 loop: CASSERTGIGTEAFF. Written as DNA, the CDR3 is TGTGCCAGCAGCGAGCGGACAGGGATCGGCACTGAAGCTTTCTTT.

V usage is TRBV2 and J usage is TRBJ2-2; tentatively, D is TRBD1 (6 bases). This CDR3 comprises 15 residues. CDR1 SNHLY and CDR2 FYNNEI come from the germline V gene. V shed 6 bases and J shed 5 bases, with 16 bases lying between them. CDR3 in amino acids: CASSTTGISTGELFF. CDR3 DNA sequence: TGTGCCAGCAGCACCACAGGGATCTCGACCGGGGAGCTGTTTTTT.

This chain uses TRBV28 with TRBJ1-2; tentative D call: TRBD1 (6 bases). Germline values: CDR1 MDHEN, CDR2 SYDVKM. The CDR3 is 18 amino acids. The V end was cut by 6 bases, the J end by 2 bases, with 25 bases between. For the CDR3, the DNA is TGTGCCAGCAGCGGCTTGGGGCAGGGGACCGCTTTCAACTATGGCTACACCTTC. Translated, it gives CASSGLGQGTAFNYGYTF.

The chain employs TRBV18 and TRBJ2-7, with D uncertain. CDR3 size: 13 residues. V was shortened by 2 bases and J by 2 bases, with 7 bases between the two germline ends. Germline-derived CDR1 and CDR2 are KGHSH and LQKENI. Here the CDR3 reads CASSPGEAYEQYF. CDR3 DNA: TGTGCCAGCTCACCAGGGGAAGCCTACGAGCAGTACTTC.

V is TRBV30 and J is TRBJ2-7; D unresolved. The CDR3 covers 16 residues. The germline gives CDR1 GTSNPN, CDR2 SVGIG (reference sequence). The V gene lost 5 bases and the J gene lost 0 bases, with 20 bases spanning the gap. The chain's CDR3 is CAWGQNLDWTSYEQYF. The CDR3 nucleotides are TGTGCCTGGGGTCAAAACCTCGACTGGACCTCCTACGAGCAGTACTTC.

There are a few counts of this clone. The chain couples TRBV19 to TRBJ2-3; 9 nucleotides match TRBD1. Looked up from germline, CDR1 is LNHDA and CDR2 is SQIVND (reference sequence). The CDR3 covers 14 residues. V gave up 5 bases and J gave up 5 bases; unmatched junction bases: 5. CDR3 bases: TGTGCCAGTAGTTTCCGACAGGGGGAAGATACGCAGTATTTT. It is translated as CASSFRQGEDTQYF.

The chain links TRBV9 to TRBJ2-1, with 8 bases lining up with TRBD1. This CDR3 has 15 residues. Trimming cost V 2 bases and J 3 bases; bases outside gene matches: 4. Germline CDR1 and CDR2: SGDLS and YYNGEE. CDR3 amino acids: CASSVGQGSYNEQFF. The CDR3 DNA reads TGTGCCAGCAGCGTCGGACAGGGTAGCTACAATGAGCAGTTCTTC.

This chain joins TRBV5-4 and TRBJ2-1, with 8 bases identical to TRBD1. The CDR3 has 16 amino acids. Trimming took 2 bases from V and 8 from J; bases not matched to a gene: 12. The germline V gene has CDR1 SGHNT and CDR2 YYREEE (reference sequence). In DNA, the CDR3 is TGTGCCAGCAGCTTTGAAACAGGGGGTACGTTGGATGAGCAGTTCTTC. As protein: CASSFETGGTLDEQFF.

V gene TRBV19 combines with J gene TRBJ1-2, with D tentatively TRBD1 (6 bases). CDR3 length equals 13 residues. CDR1 is LNHDA and CDR2 is SQIVND in the germline V gene (reference sequence). The V and J ends lost 7 bases and 7 bases respectively, with 16 bases between them. CDR3 protein: CASNHREGTGYTF. The CDR3 bases are TGTGCCAGTAACCACAGGGAGGGAACTGGCTACACCTTC.

The J gene is TRBJ1-4, the V gene TRBV19; D is possibly TRBD1 (5 bases). V was shortened by 5 bases and J by 8 bases, with 12 bases between the two germline ends. CDR1 LNHDA and CDR2 SQIVND come from the germline V gene (reference sequence). The CDR3 is made up of 13 amino acids. CDR3 protein: CASSPRRDEKLFF. Written as DNA, the CDR3 is TGTGCCAGTAGTCCCCGCAGGGACGAAAAACTGTTTTTT.

This chain uses TRBV7-2 with TRBJ2-3; 7 nucleotides line up with TRBD2. In germline, CDR1 is SGHTA, CDR2 FQGNSA. Germline trimming cut 5 bases from V and 8 bases from J; bases unmatched to any gene: 10. The CDR3 extends over 14 amino acids. The CDR3 region is CASSAPAGVGTQYF. The DNA for the CDR3 is TGTGCCAGCAGCGCTCCCGCGGGAGTTGGTACGCAGTATTTT.

CDR3 sequence reads: CASTDTGPGYGYTF. The CDR3 DNA reads TGTGCCAGTACCGATACGGGACCTGGGTATGGCTACACCTTC. V and J are TRBV19 and TRBJ1-2; tentative D call: TRBD1 (5 bases). This CDR3 has 14 residues. Germline lookup yields CDR1 LNHDA and CDR2 SQIVND (reference sequence). V shed 7 bases and J shed 5 bases, with 17 bases lying between them.

A single count supports this clone. This chain uses TRBV18 with TRBJ2-1; D might be TRBD1 or TRBD2, each matching 6 bases. CDR1 KGHSH and CDR2 LQKENI come from the germline V gene. V lost 3 bases to trimming and J lost 2 bases, with 17 bases between them. The CDR3 length is 17 residues. DNA of the CDR3: TGTGCCAGCTCACCCCCTGGGGGCAGGGAGGCCTACAATGAGCAGTTCTTC. Translating gives CASSPPGGREAYNEQFF.

The chain uses TRBV30 and TRBJ2-3, with no clear D. The length of the CDR3 is 13 residues. CDR1 is GTSNPN and CDR2 is SVGIG in the germline V gene (reference sequence). The ends were cut back, 4 bases at V and 0 bases at J, with 8 bases in the middle. CDR3 amino acids: CAWTGGSTDTQYF. The CDR3 DNA is TGTGCCTGGACAGGTGGGAGCACAGATACGCAGTATTTT.

The V and J genes are TRBV4-1 and TRBJ2-3; a weak D match, TRBD1 (5 bases). Germline loops: CDR1 MGHRA, CDR2 YSYEKL. V shed 0 bases and J shed 7 bases, with 8 bases lying between them. The CDR3 extends over 13 amino acids. The CDR3 spells CASSQDGAYTQYF. CDR3 bases: TGCGCCAGCAGCCAAGATGGGGCCTATACGCAGTATTTT.

The J gene is TRBJ1-4, the V gene TRBV5-1; the match to TRBD1 covers 9 bases. Looked up from germline, CDR1 is SGHRS and CDR2 is YFSETQ. The ends lost 4 bases at V and 3 bases at J; junction bases unmatched: 4. The CDR3 totals 15 residues. The CDR3 loop reads CASSPTGGSNEKLFF. The CDR3 DNA reads TGCGCCAGCAGCCCGACAGGGGGTTCTAATGAAAAACTGTTTTTT.

The J gene is TRBJ1-1, the V gene TRBV13, with D possibly matching TRBD1 (5 bases). The germline V gene encodes CDR1 PRHDT and CDR2 FYEKMQ (reference sequence). The CDR3 loop spans 13 amino acids. Trimming removed 5 bases at V and 1 base at J, with 8 bases between. The CDR3 here is CASSQGQNTEAFF. For the CDR3, the DNA is TGTGCCAGCAGCCAAGGACAGAACACTGAAGCTTTCTTT.

The chain has TRBV2 and TRBJ2-1; TRBD2 matches 14 bases. Germline CDR1 and CDR2: SNHLY and FYNNEI. The J segment lost 9 bases and the V segment lost 6 bases, leaving 13 bases of the junction unmatched. This CDR3 spans 17 amino acids. This chain's CDR3 is CASRPIRTSGGYGEQFF. CDR3 nucleotides: TGTGCCAGCAGGCCAATTCGGACTAGCGGGGGGTATGGTGAGCAGTTCTTC.

DNA for the CDR3: TGCGCCAGCAGCCCTAGCGGGACCGGGGAGCTGTTTTTT. Its translation is CASSPSGTGELFF. J is TRBJ2-2 and V is TRBV5-1, with 8 bases matching TRBD2. The CDR3 is 13 amino acids. Trimming at V came to 4 bases and at J to 5 bases, leaving 1 base not matched to a gene. Germline assignment: CDR1 SGHRS and CDR2 YFSETQ. Variable domain in full (rest from reference TRBV5-1 and TRBJ2-2): KAGVTQTPRYLIKTRGQQVTLSCSPISGHRSVSWYQQTPGQGLQFLFEYFSETQRNKGNFPGRFSGRQFSNSRSEMNVSTLELGDSALYLCASSPSGTGELFFGEGSRLTVL.

The chain carries TRBV30 and TRBJ1-5, with 11 bases lining up with TRBD1. The CDR3 is made up of 14 amino acids. V gave up 8 bases and J gave up 5 bases; unmatched junction bases: 8. The germline V gene encodes CDR1 GTSNPN and CDR2 SVGIG (reference sequence). For the CDR3, the DNA is TGTGCCGTATCCGGGGGACAGGGGGATCAGCCCCAGCATTTT. Its protein is CAVSGGQGDQPQHF.

The chain joins TRBV5-1 to TRBJ2-1; 12 positions agree with TRBD2. CDR1 is SGHRS and CDR2 is YFSETQ in the germline V gene. The CDR3 covers 16 residues. The J segment lost 1 base and the V segment lost 3 bases, leaving 2 bases of the junction unmatched. The CDR3 nucleotides are TGCGCCAGCAGCTCCGGACTAGCGGGGTCCTACAATGAGCAGTTCTTC. Amino acid sequence: CASSSGLAGSYNEQFF.

J is TRBJ1-3 and V is TRBV4-2; D might be TRBD1 (6 bases). The ends were cut back, 0 bases at V and 0 bases at J, with 12 bases in the middle. Germline V lookup: CDR1 LGHNA, CDR2 YNFKEQ. The CDR3 consists of 17 residues. The CDR3 sequence is CASSQEQGKASGNTIYF. The CDR3 DNA follows: TGTGCCAGCAGCCAAGAGCAGGGGAAGGCCTCTGGAAACACCATATATTTT.

This rearrangement joins TRBV27 to TRBJ2-7; 8 nucleotides line up with TRBD1. Trimming removed 4 bases from V and 4 bases from J; junction bases left unmatched: 12. The CDR3 extends over 16 amino acids. From germline, CDR1 is MNHEY and CDR2 SMNVEV (reference sequence). The CDR3 DNA reads TGTGCCAGCAGTTCACCCCTGGGACAGGCTGGTTACGAGCAGTACTTC. It encodes CASSSPLGQAGYEQYF.